A selection of T cell receptor beta chains follows, all from one sample in a study of OX40 agonist ivuxolimab in advanced cancers. TCRdb's table, derived via immunoSEQ multiplex PCR, lists solely in-frame clones and lacks some. The sample yields about 83,000 clones, roughly 83% seen once. The sequences come from CD4+ or CD8+ T cells sorted from blood, collected in a trial of the OX40 agonist ivuxolimab. The origin of the receptors is an adult with an advanced solid tumor such as melanoma, head and neck, liver or kidney cancer. Each CDR3 is given with its conserved first and last residue. The D gene is left open where the match is weak. Only part of the rows carry a size: once, few, many, or a class if the clone is expanded.

J: TRBJ2-3
D: -
size: once
V: TRBV4-1
CDR3: CASSRDQGTDTQYF
DNA: TGCGCCAGCAGCCGGGACCAAGGGACAGATACGCAGTATTTT

J: TRBJ1-1
D: -
size: -
V: TRBV5-1
CDR3: CASSLDQMNTEAFF
DNA: TGCGCCAGCAGCTTGGACCAGATGAACACTGAAGCTTTCTTT

J: TRBJ1-3
D: -
size: -
V: TRBV12-5
CDR3: CASGLVLGASGNTIYF
DNA: TGTGCTAGTGGTTTGGTACTCGGTGCCTCTGGAAACACCATATATTTT

J: TRBJ1-2
D: -
size: medium-sized
V: TRBV7-9
CDR3: CASSLIGDLNYGYTF
DNA: TGTGCCAGCAGCTTAATTGGGGACCTTAACTATGGCTACACCTTC

J: TRBJ1-2
D: -
size: -
V: TRBV30
CDR3: CAWSVRGQSVNYGYTF
DNA: TGTGCCTGGAGTGTACGCGGACAGTCTGTTAACTATGGCTACACCTTC

J: TRBJ2-1
D: TRBD2
size: -
V: TRBV9
CDR3: CASSGPSSGSRVEQFF
DNA: TGTGCCAGCAGCGGCCCTTCTAGCGGGAGTCGGGTTGAGCAGTTCTTC

J: TRBJ1-4
D: -
size: -
V: TRBV10-3
CDR3: CATRWGGATNEKLFF
DNA: TGTGCCACCAGATGGGGAGGTGCAACTAATGAAAAACTGTTTTTT

J: TRBJ1-3
D: TRBD1
size: -
V: TRBV6-5
CDR3: CASSYTGVANTIYF
DNA: TGTGCCAGCAGTTATACAGGGGTCGCAAACACCATATATTTT

J: TRBJ1-5
D: -
size: -
V: TRBV18
CDR3: CASSPVGAGQPQHF
DNA: TGTGCCAGCTCACCTGTGGGGGCGGGTCAGCCCCAGCATTTT

J: TRBJ2-7
D: TRBD1
size: -
V: TRBV30
CDR3: CAWRFGTGTYEQYF
DNA: TGTGCCTGGAGATTCGGGACAGGGACCTACGAGCAGTACTTC

J: TRBJ2-1
D: -
size: -
V: TRBV18
CDR3: CASSPTRGDYNEQFF
DNA: TGTGCCAGCTCACCGACCAGGGGGGATTACAATGAGCAGTTCTTC

J: TRBJ1-5
D: TRBD1
size: -
V: TRBV6-6
CDR3: CASSPGQGSNQPQHF
DNA: TGTGCCAGCAGTCCGGGACAGGGAAGCAATCAGCCCCAGCATTTT

J: TRBJ1-2
D: -
size: few
V: TRBV6-5
CDR3: CASSWNWLSGGGYTF
DNA: TGTGCCAGCAGTTGGAATTGGTTGTCGGGGGGGGGCTACACCTTC

J: TRBJ1-5
D: TRBD1
size: few
V: TRBV7-9
CDR3: CASSLGQGADQPQHF
DNA: TGTGCCAGCAGCTTAGGACAGGGAGCGGATCAGCCCCAGCATTTT

J: TRBJ2-5
D: TRBD2
size: -
V: TRBV7-2
CDR3: CASSRSFRSGRAWEQYF
DNA: TGTGCCAGCAGCCGGTCATTTCGAAGCGGGAGGGCCTGGGAGCAGTACTTC

J: TRBJ2-2
D: -
size: -
V: TRBV14
CDR3: CASSQRFGRLGRSGELFF
DNA: TGTGCCAGCAGCCAGAGGTTTGGCCGGCTAGGGAGGTCCGGGGAGCTGTTTTTT

J: TRBJ2-3
D: TRBD1
size: -
V: TRBV6-5
CDR3: CASSAAGQGSSPQYF
DNA: TGTGCCAGCTCTGCTGCGGGACAGGGCAGTTCTCCGCAGTATTTT

J: TRBJ1-1
D: -
size: -
V: TRBV4-2
CDR3: CASSRTDMNTEAFF
DNA: TGTGCCAGCAGCCGGACGGACATGAACACTGAAGCTTTCTTT

J: TRBJ1-2
D: TRBD1
size: -
V: TRBV7-3
CDR3: CASSSGQGGGYTF
DNA: TGTGCCAGCAGCTCCGGACAGGGGGGTGGCTACACCTTC

J: TRBJ2-3
D: TRBD2
size: -
V: TRBV19
CDR3: CASSIGGRDTDTQYF
DNA: TGTGCCAGTAGTATAGGCGGGAGGGACACAGATACGCAGTATTTT

J: TRBJ1-2
D: -
size: -
V: TRBV9
CDR3: CASSVDSNYGYTF
DNA: TGTGCCAGCAGCGTAGACAGCAACTATGGCTACACCTTC

J: TRBJ2-5
D: TRBD2
size: -
V: TRBV6-1
CDR3: CASTSSGGNQETQYF
DNA: TGTGCCAGCACCTCTAGCGGGGGAAACCAAGAGACCCAGTACTTC

J: TRBJ1-5
D: -
size: -
V: TRBV6-5
CDR3: CASTHGGQPQHF
DNA: TGTGCCAGCACCCACGGGGGTCAGCCCCAGCATTTT